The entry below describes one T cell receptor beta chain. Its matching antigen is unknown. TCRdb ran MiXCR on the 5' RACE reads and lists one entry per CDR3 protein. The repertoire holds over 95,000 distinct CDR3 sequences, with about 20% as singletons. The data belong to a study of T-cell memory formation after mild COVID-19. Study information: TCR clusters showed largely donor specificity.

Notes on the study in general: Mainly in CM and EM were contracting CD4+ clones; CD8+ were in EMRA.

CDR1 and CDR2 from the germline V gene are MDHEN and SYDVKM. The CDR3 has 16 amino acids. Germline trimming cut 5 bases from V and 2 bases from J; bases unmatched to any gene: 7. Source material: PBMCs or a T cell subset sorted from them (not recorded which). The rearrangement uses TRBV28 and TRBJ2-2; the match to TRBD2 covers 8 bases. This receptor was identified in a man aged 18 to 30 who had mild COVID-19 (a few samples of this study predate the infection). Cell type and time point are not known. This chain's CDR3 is CASSPVAGTNTGELFF. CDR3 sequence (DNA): TGTGCCAGCAGTCCTGTAGCGGGGACCAACACCGGGGAGCTGTTTTTT.